This T cell receptor beta chain appears in the sequencing data of a study of blood T cell repertoires in COVID-19. Across the whole study: The study drew acute and convalescent COVID-19 samples from the United States, Italy and Spain.

This CDR3 comprises 15 residues. Germline V gives CDR1 SNHLY, CDR2 FYNNEI. Germline trimming cut 6 bases from V and 5 bases from J; bases unmatched to any gene: 6. As handled by the study authors: The authors estimated nucleated cell counts from reference gene primer amplification. The protocol was immunoSEQ multiplex PCR, while the TCRdb copy is restricted to in-frame clones and leaves out a portion. The V and J calls and clone size were taken over from that table, and D and trimming were inferred from the DNA. In the table there are tens of thousands of clones, more than 85% of which are singletons.

The J gene is TRBJ2-5, the V gene TRBV2; 13 bases fit TRBD2. This clonotype was sampled from a human donor with active COVID-19. The donor label of this sample is uncertain. Sequenced: peripheral blood. The CDR3 protein is CASRERTSGGETQYF. CDR3 sequence (DNA): TGTGCCAGCAGGGAACGGACTAGCGGGGGTGAGACCCAGTACTTC.